This T cell receptor beta chain was sequenced for a study of T cell responses to AZD1222 COVID-19 vaccine. This table comes from immunoSEQ multiplex PCR, and its TCRdb copy is limited to in-frame clones, with some not included. The sample records approximately 120,000 clones, roughly 87% being singletons. The CDR3 runs to 13 residues. From germline, CDR1 is SGHRS and CDR2 YFSETQ. V lost 2 bases and J lost 4, with 9 bases in between. The V and J genes are TRBV5-1 and TRBJ1-1; D remains ambiguous. The sequence derives from an adult who received the AZD1222 COVID-19 vaccine. Sequencing used peripheral blood, obtained 28 days after the second AZD1222 dose. CDR3 bases: TGCGCCAGCAGCTTTATGGGAGCCACTGAAGCTTTCTTT. Translating gives CASSFMGATEAFF.